A single sample is the source of the 20 T cell receptor beta chains below, sequenced in a study of post-analysis software for immune sequencing data. Points from the study as a whole: Patients carried five TRBV segments more frequently than controls did, and TRBV5-6, TRBV5-1 and TRBV20-1 were among them.

Included in the TCR beta cDNA libraries were unique molecular identifiers. One entry per CDR3 protein, called by TCRdb with MiXCR from the PCR reads. The table lists hundreds of thousands of distinct CDR3 sequences, approximately 59% of them singletons, with over 9% in the top ten. Which antigens these TCRs recognize remains unknown. The specimen sequenced was blood. These receptors were taken from a girl aged 2-15 years with multiple sclerosis.

This rearrangement joins TRBV7-9 to TRBJ2-5; 11 bases fit TRBD2. There are 16 residues in the CDR3. The V and J ends lost 4 bases and 4 bases, in that order; junction bases with no gene match: 8. CDR1 SEHNR and CDR2 FQNEAQ come from the germline V gene (reference sequence). In DNA, the CDR3 is TGTGCCAGCAGCTCCCGTAGCGGGGGGGCAGGAGAGACCCAGTACTTC. It yields the protein CASSSRSGGAGETQYF. Supplemented by reference TRBV7-9 and TRBJ2-5, the full variable domain reads DTGVSQNPRHKITKRGQNVTFRCDPISEHNRLYWYRQTLGQGPEFLTYFQNEAQLEKSRLLSDRFSAERPKGSFSTLEIQRTEQGDSAMYLCASSSRSGGAGETQYFGPGTRLLVL.

This chain uses TRBV6-5 with TRBJ1-6; 7 nucleotides line up with TRBD1. The trim removed 8 bases at V and 7 bases at J, leaving 5 bases unmatched. Germline V gives CDR1 MNHEY, CDR2 SVGAGI. This CDR3 spans 13 amino acids. This chain's CDR3 is CASADRDNSPLHF. As DNA, the CDR3 is TGTGCCAGCGCAGACAGGGACAATTCACCCCTCCACTTT.

The CDR3 coding sequence is TGCAGTGCTAGAGATCCATCGGGGGAAAACTATGGCTACACCTTC. Translating it yields CSARDPSGENYGYTF. V is TRBV20-1 and J is TRBJ1-2; tentative D call: TRBD1 (5 bases). CDR3 length equals 15 residues. CDR1 and CDR2 from the germline V gene are DFQATT and SNEGSKA (reference sequence). With 0 bases removed from V and 2 bases from J, the gap between germline ends came to 13 bases.

The V call is TRBV20-1, the J call TRBJ2-1, with TRBD1 matching over 7 bases. The V segment lost 3 bases and the J segment 0 bases; nucleotides outside the gene matches: 5. Per germline, CDR1 DFQATT and CDR2 SNEGSKA (reference sequence). There are 15 residues in the CDR3. The CDR3 sequence: CSASKAGGSYNEQFF. CDR3 coding DNA: TGCAGTGCTAGTAAGGCAGGGGGCTCCTACAATGAGCAGTTCTTC.

This clonotype was observed a handful of times. The V and J genes are TRBV5-1 and TRBJ2-1, with 14 bases that match TRBD2. V shed 3 bases and J 6 bases; nucleotides not matched to a gene: 14. This CDR3 is built from 19 residues. Germline V CDR1 and CDR2: SGHRS, YFSETQ. The CDR3 loop reads CASSYRTGTSGRRTNEQFF. The CDR3 DNA is TGCGCCAGCAGCTACAGAACCGGGACTAGCGGGAGAAGGACCAATGAGCAGTTCTTC. Looking up the rest from reference TRBV5-1 and TRBJ2-1 gives the full variable domain: KAGVTQTPRYLIKTRGQQVTLSCSPISGHRSVSWYQQTPGQGLQFLFEYFSETQRNKGNFPGRFSGRQFSNSRSEMNVSTLELGDSALYLCASSYRTGTSGRRTNEQFFGPGTRLTVL.

This clonotype appeared a few times. The chain recombines TRBV6-5 with TRBJ2-5; 7 bases fit TRBD1. Near its end, the DNA agrees better with TRBJ2-7, so the J call may be wrong. The CDR3 has 13 amino acids. CDR1 MNHEY and CDR2 SVGAGI come from the germline V gene. The CDR3 DNA reads as TGTGCCAGCAGTTACCGAAACAGGGGCGAGCAGTACTTC. Translation: CASSYRNRGEQYF.

This clonotype was counted a few times. The chain's CDR3 is CASSPRSSYNEQFF. CDR3 in DNA: TGTGCCAGCAGCCCTAGGAGCTCCTACAATGAGCAGTTCTTC. The rearrangement uses TRBV7-2 and TRBJ2-1; D is uncertain. This CDR3 spans 14 amino acids. The V end was cut by 5 bases, the J end by 0 bases, with 8 bases between. The germline CDR1 and CDR2 sequences are SGHTA and FQGNSA.

This clonotype was recorded once. The gene calls are TRBV7-6 and TRBJ2-7, with TRBD2 as a possible D gene (5 bases). There are 14 residues in the CDR3. CDR1 is SGHVS and CDR2 is FNYEAQ in the germline V gene. V dropped 5 bases and J dropped 1 base, with 12 bases sitting between them. This chain's CDR3 is CASSRGPHSYEQYF. CDR3 bases: TGTGCCAGCAGCCGGGGTCCCCATTCCTACGAGCAGTACTTC. Together with reference TRBV7-6 and TRBJ2-7, the CDR3 gives the full variable domain: GAGVSQSPRYKVTKRGQDVALRCDPISGHVSLYWYRQALGQGPEFLTYFNYEAQQDKSGLPNDRFSAERPEGSISTLTIQRTEQRDSAMYRCASSRGPHSYEQYFGPGTRLTVT.

The genes are TRBV6-6 and TRBJ2-1; possibly TRBD1 for D (6 bases). V shed 3 bases and J shed 2 bases, with 11 bases lying between them. The germline gives CDR1 MNHNY, CDR2 SVGAGI (reference sequence). The CDR3 spans 15 residues. CDR3 coding DNA: TGTGCCAGCAGTTATGACAGGACCACCTACAATGAGCAGTTCTTC. Its translation: CASSYDRTTYNEQFF.

The CDR3 loop reads CASSLMGLAGMYEQFF. DNA for the CDR3: TGTGCCAGCAGCTTAATGGGACTAGCGGGAATGTATGAGCAGTTCTTC. The chain recombines TRBV13 with TRBJ2-1; TRBD2 aligns across 13 bases. This CDR3 has 16 residues. V lost 2 bases to trimming and J lost 8 bases; unmatched junction nucleotides: 6. The V gene's germline CDR1 is PRHDT and CDR2 FYEKMQ (reference sequence). Together with reference TRBV13 and TRBJ2-1, the CDR3 gives the full variable domain: AAGVIQSPRHLIKEKRETATLKCYPIPRHDTVYWYQQGPGQDPQFLISFYEKMQSDKGSIPDRFSAQQFSDYHSELNMSSLELGDSALYFCASSLMGLAGMYEQFFGPGTRLTVL.

The chain has TRBV7-2 and TRBJ2-1; D uncertain. V was trimmed by 7 bases and J by 5 bases, leaving 15 bases between them. This CDR3 region has 14 residues. Germline V gives CDR1 SGHTA, CDR2 FQGNSA. CDR3 bases: TGTGCCAGCACGCCAGGCTGGTCCCACAATGAGCAGTTCTTC. It encodes CASTPGWSHNEQFF. The whole variable domain, remainder taken from reference TRBV7-2 and TRBJ2-1, is GAGVSQSPSNKVTEKGKDVELRCDPISGHTALYWYRQSLGQGLEFLIYFQGNSAPDKSGLPSDRFSAERTGGSVSTLTIQRTQQEDSAVYLCASTPGWSHNEQFFGPGTRLTVL.

The chain combines TRBV6-1 with TRBJ2-1; TRBD2 aligns across 11 bases. The CDR3 loop spans 15 amino acids. In germline, CDR1 is MNHNS, CDR2 SASEGT. V lost 6 bases and J lost 5; bases outside the gene matches: 6. CDR3 bases: TGTGCCAGCAGGACCGGGACTAGCGGTCACAATGAGCAGTTCTTC. It encodes CASRTGTSGHNEQFF.

This clonotype has only a few counts. The rearrangement joins TRBV6-5 to TRBJ2-5; TRBD2 aligns across 7 bases. Germline CDR1 reads MNHEY; CDR2 reads SVGAGI. With 7 bases clipped from V and 5 bases from J, the junction kept 7 bases outside the gene matches. The CDR3 is made up of 13 amino acids. For the CDR3, the DNA is TGTGCCAGCATGTTTGCGGGAGAGGAGACCCAGTACTTC. The encoded protein is CASMFAGEETQYF.

V and J are TRBV29-1 and TRBJ2-5; tentatively, D is TRBD1 (6 bases). The J call may be mistaken, given a closer DNA end match to TRBJ2-7. The CDR3 is 15 residues long. Germline CDR1 and CDR2: SQVTM and ANQGSEA. As DNA, the CDR3 is TGCAGCGTTGCAGGCAGTACAGGGAAAATCGACGAGCAGTACTTC. Amino acids: CSVAGSTGKIDEQYF.

This sequence joins TRBV7-2 and TRBJ2-1; TRBD2 aligns across 7 bases. The CDR3 runs 17 residues. CDR1 is SGHTA and CDR2 is FQGNSA in the germline V gene. V lost 2 bases and J lost 2; bases outside the gene matches: 9. CDR3 DNA sequence: TGTGCCAGCAGCTTATTTAGGGCTAGCGGAGCCTACAATGAGCAGTTCTTC. The encoded protein is CASSLFRASGAYNEQFF.

The genes are TRBV5-5 and TRBJ1-5, with D tentatively TRBD1 (6 bases). The CDR3 loop spans 20 amino acids. Per germline, CDR1 SGHKS and CDR2 YYEKEE (reference sequence). The ends were cut back, 4 bases at V and 0 bases at J, with 26 bases in the middle. The CDR3 is CASSQGGRISQGYSNQPQHF. The CDR3 DNA follows: TGTGCCAGCAGCCAGGGCGGACGGATTAGTCAGGGGTATAGCAATCAGCCCCAGCATTTT.

CDR3: CASSLLGAGGGETQYF. The CDR3 bases are TGTGCCAGCAGTTTGCTAGGAGCGGGAGGTGGGGAGACCCAGTACTTC. The chain is built from TRBV27 and TRBJ2-5; TRBD2 agrees at 9 bases. V was clipped by 3 bases and J by 5 bases; unmatched bases: 10. The germline gives CDR1 MNHEY, CDR2 SMNVEV (reference sequence). The CDR3 is made up of 16 amino acids.

CDR3 nucleotide sequence: TGTGCCATCAGGGGGACGCTCGTGGATTCACCCCTCCACTTT. Its translation is CAIRGTLVDSPLHF. J is TRBJ1-6 and V is TRBV10-3; tentative D call: TRBD1 (5 bases). The germline gives CDR1 ENHRY, CDR2 SYGVKD. The CDR3 is 14 residues long. V gave up 6 bases and J gave up 8 bases, with 14 bases separating them.

This clonotype was observed a few times. The gene calls are TRBV10-3 and TRBJ2-3; 8 bases fit TRBD1. The V and J ends lost 8 bases and 5 bases, in that order; junction bases with no gene match: 15. The length of the CDR3 is 16 residues. Germline values: CDR1 ENHRY, CDR2 SYGVKD. The CDR3 DNA sequence: TGTGCCATCGCCCGACGGGGGACAGGAGGGGAAGATACGCAGTATTTT. This gives the protein CAIARRGTGGEDTQYF.

The table lists this clonotype with a few counts. The chain recombines TRBV7-3 with TRBJ2-6; the D gene is possibly TRBD2 (7 bases). Germline CDR1 reads SGHTA; CDR2 reads FQGTGA. CDR3 length: 17 amino acids. Trimming stripped 4 bases from V and 0 bases from J, with 13 bases between. CDR3: CASSSGEGHSGANVLTF. CDR3 bases: TGTGCCAGCAGCTCAGGGGAGGGACACTCTGGGGCCAACGTCCTGACTTTC.